The 28 T cell receptor beta chains below were found in one sample sequenced in a study of cytomegalovirus exposure and HLA in healthy donors. In the PCR, 60 Vbeta and 13 Jbeta primers were used. Measured with immunoSEQ multiplex PCR; TCRdb has only the in-frame clones, and not every one. The sample records about 140,000 clones, 78% being singletons. The sample was PBMCs. The receptor set was obtained from a female donor in good health and CMV-seronegative.

This clone was counted a few times. The chain is built from TRBV10-3 and TRBJ2-3; 7 bases align to TRBD1. V dropped 2 bases and J dropped 2; count of bases not matched to a gene: 13. CDR1 ENHRY and CDR2 SYGVKD come from the germline V gene. The CDR3 sequence is 18 residues long. This chain's CDR3 is CAISEPPPTGLDTDTQYF. The CDR3 bases are TGTGCCATCAGTGAGCCCCCCCCGACAGGGCTCGACACAGATACGCAGTATTTT.

V usage is TRBV19 and J usage is TRBJ2-2; 9 bases fit TRBD1. J was trimmed by 1 base and V by 8 bases; bases with no gene match: 8. The germline V gene has CDR1 LNHDA and CDR2 SQIVND (reference sequence). CDR3 length equals 16 residues. In nucleotides, the CDR3 is TGTGCCAGTGATACAACAGGGGGCTTGAACACCGGGGAGCTGTTTTTT. Translating it yields CASDTTGGLNTGELFF. Drawing the rest from reference TRBV19 and TRBJ2-2, the complete variable domain is DGGITQSPKYLFRKEGQNVTLSCEQNLNHDAMYWYRQDPGQGLRLIYYSQIVNDFQKGDIAEGYSVSREKKESFPLTVTSAQKNPTAFYLCASDTTGGLNTGELFFGEGSRLTVL.

The J gene is TRBJ2-6, the V gene TRBV5-4; TRBD1 aligns across 9 bases. Germline V gene sequence: CDR1 SGHNT, CDR2 YYREEE (reference sequence). This CDR3 region has 18 residues. J gave up 4 bases and V 0 bases, and 8 bases lay outside the gene matches. Here the CDR3 DNA reads TGTGCCAGCAGCTTGGCGGGACAGGGTGTGTTAGGGGCCAACGTCCTGACTTTC. It translates to CASSLAGQGVLGANVLTF. Drawing the rest from reference TRBV5-4 and TRBJ2-6, the complete variable domain is ETGVTQSPTHLIKTRGQQVTLRCSSQSGHNTVSWYQQALGQGPQFIFQYYREEENGRGNFPPRFSGLQFPNYSSELNVNALELDDSALYLCASSLAGQGVLGANVLTFGAGSRLTVL.

V usage is TRBV9 and J usage is TRBJ1-2, with 8 positions matching TRBD1. Losses at the gene ends were 4 bases for V and 0 bases for J; bases not matched to a gene: 8. This CDR3 region has 16 residues. Germline V gives CDR1 SGDLS, CDR2 YYNGEE. The CDR3 spells CASSHPGTGANYGYTF. Here the CDR3 DNA reads TGTGCCAGCAGCCATCCCGGGACAGGAGCTAACTATGGCTACACCTTC.

The V call is TRBV7-2, the J call TRBJ1-1; no definite D call. Trimming took off 3 bases at V and 0 bases at J, with 8 bases between the two ends. The CDR3 has 14 residues. Germline V gene sequence: CDR1 SGHTA, CDR2 FQGNSA. CDR3 residues: CASSFGGLNTEAFF. In nucleotides, the CDR3 is TGTGCCAGCAGCTTTGGCGGCTTGAACACTGAAGCTTTCTTT.

The genes are TRBV5-1 and TRBJ2-2; D may be TRBD2 (5 bases). This CDR3 has 16 residues. The V gene lost 2 bases and the J gene lost 5 bases, with 16 bases spanning the gap. From germline, CDR1 is SGHRS and CDR2 YFSETQ. CDR3 amino acids: CASSLISGLLTGELFF. CDR3 in DNA: TGCGCCAGCAGCTTAATATCCGGACTCCTGACCGGGGAGCTGTTTTTT.

Here the CDR3 DNA reads TGTGCCAGCAGCTCCCACTTGACAGATACGCAGTATTTT. Its translation is CASSSHLTDTQYF. The rearrangement links TRBV7-8 to TRBJ2-3; D remains unclear. The germline V and J ends were trimmed by 4 bases and 3 bases, with 8 bases remaining between them. Per germline, CDR1 SGHVS and CDR2 FQNEAQ. This CDR3 is 13 amino acids long. Using reference TRBV7-8 and TRBJ2-3 for the parts outside the CDR3, the full variable domain is GAGVSQSPRYKVAKRGQDVALRCDPISGHVSLFWYQQALGQGPEFLTYFQNEAQLDKSGLPSDRFFAERPEGSVSTLKIQRTQQEDSAVYLCASSSHLTDTQYFGPGTRLTVL.

In nucleotides, the CDR3 is TGTGCCATCCTTAAATCGCTGGCTAGCGGGAGCACGGATGAGCAGTTCTTC. This gives the protein CAILKSLASGSTDEQFF. The gene calls are TRBV10-3 and TRBJ2-1; TRBD2 matches at 10 bases. CDR3 length: 17 amino acids. The V gene's germline CDR1 is ENHRY and CDR2 SYGVKD. V lost 8 bases, J lost 8 bases, and 18 bases stayed unmatched.

The rearrangement joins TRBV5-6 to TRBJ1-5; perhaps TRBD1 as D (5 bases). V was shortened by 1 base and J by 7 bases, with 6 bases between the two germline ends. Germline values: CDR1 SGHDT, CDR2 YYEEEE. This CDR3 spans 12 amino acids. DNA for the CDR3: TGTGCCAGCAGCTTGTGGGGCCAGCCCCAGCATTTT. Residues: CASSLWGQPQHF.

This chain connects TRBV7-8 to TRBJ1-1, with D tentatively TRBD1 (6 bases). V was cut by 5 bases and J by 5 bases, with 15 bases left in between. The germline gives CDR1 SGHVS, CDR2 FQNEAQ. This CDR3 comprises 14 residues. Here the CDR3 reads CASSMTGRRTEAFF. In DNA, the CDR3 is TGTGCCAGCAGCATGACAGGCCGTCGGACTGAAGCTTTCTTT.

The CDR3 reads CASSPRGTGSNYGYTF. Written as DNA, the CDR3 is TGCGCCAGCAGCCCCCGAGGGACAGGGAGTAACTATGGCTACACCTTC. The rearrangement uses TRBV4-1 and TRBJ1-2; 9 bases agree with TRBD1. Losses at the gene ends were 4 bases for V and 1 base for J; bases not matched to a gene: 7. Germline V gene data show CDR1 as MGHRA and CDR2 as YSYEKL. The CDR3 is 16 residues long.

This clone was observed once. The genes are TRBV19 and TRBJ1-5, with a weak D call TRBD1 (5 bases). V lost 3 bases to trimming and J lost 0 bases, with 9 bases between them. CDR1 LNHDA and CDR2 SQIVND come from the germline V gene (reference sequence). The CDR3 sequence is 15 residues long. The CDR3 here is CASSITGYSNQPQHF. In nucleotides, the CDR3 is TGTGCCAGTAGTATTACAGGTTATAGCAATCAGCCCCAGCATTTT.

The V call is TRBV10-3, the J call TRBJ2-7; a weak D match, TRBD2 (6 bases). The V end was cut by 3 bases, the J end by 1 base, with 16 bases between. This CDR3 is 16 amino acids long. The germline V gene has CDR1 ENHRY and CDR2 SYGVKD. In nucleotides, the CDR3 is TGTGCCATCAGTGACCCGGGGGACCTCTTGTCCTACGAGCAGTACTTC. Translating it yields CAISDPGDLLSYEQYF.

The genes are TRBV11-3 and TRBJ2-5; no reliable D call. The length of the CDR3 is 12 residues. Deletions cut 2 bases from V and 5 bases from J, with 6 bases between. Germline loops: CDR1 SGHNT, CDR2 YENEEA. The CDR3, as DNA: TGTGCCAGCAGCTTAAACGGGGAGACCCAGTACTTC. This sequence encodes CASSLNGETQYF.

This chain connects TRBV28 to TRBJ2-7, with 7 bases matching TRBD1. The CDR3 runs to 14 residues. The V and J ends lost 7 bases and 3 bases, in that order; junction bases with no gene match: 9. Germline values: CDR1 MDHEN, CDR2 SYDVKM. CDR3 DNA sequence: TGTGCCAGCAAAACGGGACAGTCGCTCTACGAGCAGTACTTC. Residues: CASKTGQSLYEQYF.

The chain carries TRBV30 and TRBJ2-3; 7 bases line up with TRBD2. CDR1 is GTSNPN, CDR2 SVGIG, per germline (reference sequence). The CDR3 contains 16 residues. Trimming took 8 bases from V and 4 from J; bases not matched to a gene: 18. This chain's CDR3 is CAGTPGRAGAPDTQYF. In DNA, the CDR3 is TGTGCCGGCACCCCAGGCCGCGCGGGAGCCCCAGATACGCAGTATTTT.

J is TRBJ2-5 and V is TRBV28; D is possibly TRBD1 (6 bases). The DNA end is a closer match to TRBJ2-7, so the J assignment may be wrong. This CDR3 region has 17 residues. Germline values: CDR1 MDHEN, CDR2 SYDVKM. CDR3 sequence reads: CASSSLQGLSGTYEQYF. CDR3 sequence (DNA): TGTGCCAGCAGTTCCCTACAGGGTTTAAGCGGCACCTACGAGCAGTACTTC.

V and J are TRBV30 and TRBJ2-1, with unresolved D. Germline V lookup: CDR1 GTSNPN, CDR2 SVGIG (reference sequence). The CDR3 totals 14 residues. V dropped 1 base and J dropped 6 bases, with 13 bases sitting between them. CDR3 residues: CAWSALVSFNEQFF. CDR3 bases: TGTGCCTGGAGTGCCCTCGTCTCTTTCAATGAGCAGTTCTTC.

The chain is built from TRBV28 and TRBJ2-5; D is ambiguous. The J call may be incorrect, as the DNA end agrees better with TRBJ2-7. This CDR3 region has 15 residues. CDR1 and CDR2 from the germline V gene are MDHEN and SYDVKM. CDR3 coding DNA: TGTGCCAGCAGTTTATTGGGCAGTATCTCCTACGAGCAGTACTTC. Translating gives CASSLLGSISYEQYF.

The rearrangement joins TRBV5-1 to TRBJ2-1, with TRBD2 matching over 8 bases. V shed 3 bases, J shed 1 base, and the junction held 12 bases outside the gene matches. From germline, CDR1 is SGHRS and CDR2 YFSETQ. The CDR3 extends over 18 amino acids. The CDR3 here is CASSSAGVSPGSYNEQFF. The CDR3, as DNA: TGCGCCAGCAGCTCAGCGGGAGTCTCCCCTGGGTCCTACAATGAGCAGTTCTTC.

V usage is TRBV7-6 and J usage is TRBJ2-7, with 10 positions matching TRBD1. This CDR3 has 13 residues. With 11 bases clipped from V and 2 bases from J, the junction kept 6 bases outside the gene matches. Germline assignment: CDR1 SGHVS and CDR2 FNYEAQ. The DNA for the CDR3 is TGTGCCGTTGGGACAGGGGAGACCTACGAGCAGTACTTC. Amino acids: CAVGTGETYEQYF.

The chain is built from TRBV5-1 and TRBJ1-3, with D maybe TRBD1 (5 bases). With 0 bases removed from V and 2 bases from J, the gap between germline ends came to 6 bases. Germline V CDR1 and CDR2: SGHRS, YFSETQ. This CDR3 has 14 amino acids. The CDR3 coding sequence is TGCGCCAGCAGCTTGGCAGGGACTGGAAACACCATATATTTT. This gives the protein CASSLAGTGNTIYF.

The sample holds a few counts of this clone. The J gene is TRBJ1-2, the V gene TRBV19, with D possibly matching TRBD1 (5 bases). Trimming left V 7 bases short and J 1 base short, with 16 bases between. This CDR3 has 15 amino acids. Per germline, CDR1 LNHDA and CDR2 SQIVND (reference sequence). The CDR3 sequence: CASTRGTANNYGYTF. As DNA, the CDR3 is TGTGCCAGTACCCGGGGGACGGCGAATAACTATGGCTACACCTTC.

This clone was seen just once. V is TRBV7-8 and J is TRBJ2-1, with 10 bases identical to TRBD2. This CDR3 is 16 amino acids long. V shed 2 bases and J 0 bases; nucleotides not matched to a gene: 1. CDR1 and CDR2 from the germline V gene are SGHVS and FQNEAQ. DNA of the CDR3: TGTGCCAGCAGCTTATTAGCGGGAGGCTCCTACAATGAGCAGTTCTTC. This sequence encodes CASSLLAGGSYNEQFF.

This chain uses TRBV5-1 with TRBJ2-7; 7 nucleotides agree with TRBD1. CDR1 and CDR2 (germline): SGHRS, YFSETQ. V trimming: 4 bases; J trimming: 2 bases; junction bases outside the gene matches: 9. CDR3 size: 15 residues. The CDR3 DNA reads TGCGCCAGCAGCCTCGTAAAGGGGGCCCCCTACGAGCAGTACTTC. This gives the protein CASSLVKGAPYEQYF.

This clone came up a few times. The gene calls are TRBV6-1 and TRBJ1-1; no clear D gene. V gave up 4 bases and J gave up 7 bases, with 16 bases separating them. The CDR3 totals 14 residues. Germline-derived CDR1 and CDR2 are MNHNS and SASEGT. This chain's CDR3 is CASSAQGYGVEAFF. CDR3 nucleotides: TGTGCCAGCAGTGCACAAGGGTACGGGGTTGAAGCTTTCTTT.

This clone was picked up a small number of times. The genes are TRBV11-2 and TRBJ1-1, with D tentatively TRBD1 (5 bases). This CDR3 spans 14 amino acids. With 5 bases removed from V and 4 bases from J, the gap between germline ends came to 14 bases. Germline V gives CDR1 SGHAT, CDR2 FQNNGV. The CDR3, as DNA: TGTGCCAGCAGCGCCAGTGGGGGGACCACTGAAGCTTTCTTT. Translation gives CASSASGGTTEAFF.

This chain connects TRBV6-1 to TRBJ2-3, with a tentative D call TRBD1 (5 bases). Deletions cut 6 bases from V and 6 bases from J, with 13 bases between. The germline gives CDR1 MNHNS, CDR2 SASEGT. CDR3 length: 13 residues. The CDR3 region is CASRSRVGDTQYF. CDR3 bases: TGTGCCAGCAGAAGCAGGGTTGGGGATACGCAGTATTTT.